This TCR beta chain emerged from a study of T cell responses to AZD1222 COVID-19 vaccine. Notes on the study in general: Repertoire sampling happened only post peak T cell response. A rise in Spike-specific TCR breadth and depth followed two AZD1222 doses. Unmutated variant regions reportedly attract nearly half of all spike-specific TCRs. Along spike, vaccine-associated CD4 TCRs were found throughout, with dominance at 160-218 and 743-854.

Sequenced by immunoSEQ multiplex PCR; TCRdb stores in-frame clones only, minus some. The sample consists of approximately 120,000 clones, nearly 90% of them appearing once. A remark on this clone: Its antigen is as yet unknown.

V gave up 0 bases and J gave up 6 bases; unmatched junction bases: 7. This CDR3 contains 17 residues. The germline V gene encodes CDR1 LNHNV and CDR2 YYDKDF (reference sequence). Sequencing was performed on peripheral blood, taken on day 0 of MenACWY control vaccination. The chain employs TRBV15 and TRBJ2-1; 11 bases match TRBD2. The clonotype comes from an adult in good health. The CDR3 is CATSREIGLAGTNEQFF. The DNA for the CDR3 is TGTGCCACCAGCAGAGAAATCGGACTAGCGGGTACCAATGAGCAGTTCTTC. The full variable domain, its missing parts supplied by reference TRBV15 and TRBJ2-1, is DAMVIQNPRYQVTQFGKPVTLSCSQTLNHNVMYWYQQKSSQAPKLLFHYYDKDFNNEADTPDNFQSRRPNTSFCFLDIRSPGLGDTAMYLCATSREIGLAGTNEQFFGPGTRLTVL.